One sample yielded the 18 T cell receptor beta chains listed below, sequenced in a study of shared clonotypes between healthy human individuals. Naive CD8 cells lacked CD45RO and underwent positive selection for CCR7, leaving out terminally differentiated effector memory CD45RA+ cells. Repertoires were generated with immunoSEQ multiplex PCR, while TCRdb's copy carries only in-frame clones and drops some. The sample carries hundreds of thousands of clones, around 95% recorded once. The source material was naive CD8+ T cells sorted from blood. These receptors all come from a woman in her 30s in good health.

The chain carries TRBV5-6 and TRBJ1-5; D ambiguous. From germline, CDR1 is SGHDT and CDR2 YYEEEE. V was pared by 2 bases and J by 5 bases, with 11 bases between. The CDR3 runs 14 residues. The CDR3 region is CASSFGVPDQPQHF. The CDR3 DNA reads as TGTGCCAGCAGCTTTGGGGTACCCGATCAGCCCCAGCATTTT.

The rearrangement joins TRBV28 to TRBJ2-5; 8 bases map to TRBD1. Germline assignment: CDR1 MDHEN and CDR2 SYDVKM. The CDR3 covers 14 residues. Trimming took 1 base from V and 3 from J; bases not matched to a gene: 1. CDR3 sequence reads: CASSLSGGKETQYF. Here the CDR3 DNA reads TGTGCCAGCAGTTTATCAGGGGGCAAAGAGACCCAGTACTTC. Full variable domain (outside the CDR3, taken from reference TRBV28 and TRBJ2-5): DVKVTQSSRYLVKRTGEKVFLECVQDMDHENMFWYRQDPGLGLRLIYFSYDVKMKEKGDIPEGYSVSREKKERFSLILESASTNQTSMYLCASSLSGGKETQYFGPGTRLLVL.

This chain connects TRBV19 to TRBJ2-3; no definite D call. The CDR3 sequence is 15 residues long. Germline CDR1 LNHDA, CDR2 SQIVND (reference sequence). V lost 2 bases and J 1 base, leaving 10 bases between the germline ends. DNA of the CDR3: TGTGCCAGTAGTATACGCCGCCCGGGCACAGATACGCAGTATTTT. It encodes CASSIRRPGTDTQYF.

The chain combines TRBV6-1 with TRBJ2-1; D tentatively reads TRBD1 or TRBD2 (6 bases each). The CDR3 covers 15 residues. With 3 bases removed from V and 5 bases from J, the gap between germline ends came to 14 bases. Germline V gene lookup returns CDR1 MNHNS and CDR2 SASEGT. CDR3 sequence reads: CASSEPGAGNNEQFF. In nucleotides, the CDR3 is TGTGCCAGCAGTGAGCCGGGGGCTGGAAACAATGAGCAGTTCTTC.

The rearrangement uses TRBV12-5 and TRBJ2-7; D could derive from TRBD1 or TRBD2 (7 bases each). Trimming stripped 7 bases from V and 2 bases from J, with 12 bases between. The CDR3 loop spans 13 amino acids. CDR1 and CDR2 from the germline V gene are LGHNT and FRNRAP. CDR3 sequence reads: CASAQGGTYEQYF. CDR3 nucleotide sequence: TGTGCTAGTGCCCAGGGGGGGACCTACGAGCAGTACTTC.

V and J are TRBV9 and TRBJ2-1; 10 bases align to TRBD2. CDR1 and CDR2 from the germline V gene are SGDLS and YYNGEE. The CDR3 runs to 16 residues. V shed 1 base and J 8 bases; nucleotides not matched to a gene: 9. CDR3 sequence: CASSVILSGRQDEQFF. Here the CDR3 DNA reads TGTGCCAGCAGCGTAATACTTAGCGGGAGGCAGGATGAGCAGTTCTTC.

V usage is TRBV5-1 and J usage is TRBJ2-3; no clear D. V was clipped by 0 bases and J by 0 bases, with 17 bases between them. CDR1 and CDR2 from the germline V gene are SGHRS and YFSETQ. The CDR3 loop spans 18 amino acids. The CDR3 sequence: CASSLASLTGPSTDTQYF. The CDR3 region has the DNA TGCGCCAGCAGCTTGGCCTCGCTTACGGGTCCTAGCACAGATACGCAGTATTTT.

The chain combines TRBV7-8 with TRBJ2-5; D may be TRBD1 (6 bases). The CDR3 is made up of 14 amino acids. The germline gives CDR1 SGHVS, CDR2 FQNEAQ. Deletions cut 0 bases from V and 5 bases from J, with 10 bases between. CDR3 nucleotide sequence: TGTGCCAGCAGCTTAGCTGGGGGCGGGGAGACCCAGTACTTC. Its protein is CASSLAGGGETQYF.

This clone has a single count. This chain connects TRBV4-1 to TRBJ2-1; possible D gene TRBD2, 6 bases. With 2 bases removed from V and 9 bases from J, the gap between germline ends came to 11 bases. This CDR3 is built from 13 residues. Germline V gene lookup returns CDR1 MGHRA and CDR2 YSYEKL. This CDR3 reads CASSQTRGSEQFF. CDR3 coding DNA: TGCGCCAGCAGCCAAACGCGGGGTAGTGAGCAGTTCTTC.

The chain couples TRBV5-4 to TRBJ1-5, with 8 bases matching TRBD1. This CDR3 comprises 14 residues. Germline loops: CDR1 SGHNT, CDR2 YYREEE (reference sequence). V gave up 3 bases and J gave up 4 bases; unmatched junction bases: 3. The CDR3 sequence: CASSSGQGNQPQHF. The CDR3 DNA is TGTGCCAGCAGCTCCGGACAGGGTAATCAGCCCCAGCATTTT. Using reference TRBV5-4 and TRBJ1-5 for the parts outside the CDR3, the full variable domain is ETGVTQSPTHLIKTRGQQVTLRCSSQSGHNTVSWYQQALGQGPQFIFQYYREEENGRGNFPPRFSGLQFPNYSSELNVNALELDDSALYLCASSSGQGNQPQHFGDGTRLSIL.

This clone was recorded only once. The DNA for the CDR3 is TGTGCCAGCAGTTTGGCCCTCAGTCGGGGCTGGAAGGAAAAACTGTTTTTT. Protein sequence: CASSLALSRGWKEKLFF. This chain joins TRBV28 and TRBJ1-4; D is possibly TRBD1 (5 bases). Germline V gene sequence: CDR1 MDHEN, CDR2 SYDVKM. Trimming took off 3 bases at V and 8 bases at J, with 22 bases between the two ends. This CDR3 region has 17 residues.

The chain links TRBV27 to TRBJ1-2; D unresolved. The CDR3 extends over 14 amino acids. Between the trimmed V and J ends, which lost 3 bases and 3 bases, there was a span of 11 bases. Germline V gene sequence: CDR1 MNHEY, CDR2 SMNVEV (reference sequence). The DNA for the CDR3 is TGTGCCAGCAGTTTGTCTGCCCTCTACTATGGCTACACCTTC. Translating gives CASSLSALYYGYTF.

V gene TRBV7-9 combines with J gene TRBJ1-1; weak D call: TRBD1 (6 bases). The CDR3 extends over 13 amino acids. V was trimmed by 11 bases and J by 3 bases, leaving 16 bases between them. Germline CDR1 reads SEHNR; CDR2 reads FQNEAQ (reference sequence). The CDR3 loop reads CAALGGRDTEAFF. As DNA, the CDR3 is TGTGCCGCGTTGGGGGGCAGGGACACTGAAGCTTTCTTT.

This clone occurred once. This chain joins TRBV7-8 and TRBJ2-5, with D possibly TRBD2 on 5 matching bases. Trimming took off 6 bases at V and 10 bases at J, with 15 bases between the two ends. CDR3 size: 12 residues. The V gene's germline CDR1 is SGHVS and CDR2 FQNEAQ. The CDR3 region is CASSPSGEDQYF. CDR3 sequence (DNA): TGTGCCAGCAGTCCGTCCGGGGAAGACCAGTACTTC.

The gene calls are TRBV28 and TRBJ1-1; no clear D gene. V lost 1 base, J lost 1 base, and 7 bases lay in between. Germline values: CDR1 MDHEN, CDR2 SYDVKM. The CDR3 runs 14 residues. The CDR3 bases are TGTGCCAGCAGTTTATCGGTGGCGAACACTGAAGCTTTCTTT. Encoded protein: CASSLSVANTEAFF.

The rearrangement links TRBV5-4 to TRBJ1-2, with a weak D call TRBD1 (6 bases). Germline lookup yields CDR1 SGHNT and CDR2 YYREEE (reference sequence). This CDR3 has 13 amino acids. V was cut by 3 bases and J by 1 base, with 7 bases left in between. CDR3 nucleotides: TGTGCCAGCAGCTGGACAGATAACTATGGCTACACCTTC. Encoded protein: CASSWTDNYGYTF. The full variable domain, with the rest looked up from reference TRBV5-4 and TRBJ1-2, is ETGVTQSPTHLIKTRGQQVTLRCSSQSGHNTVSWYQQALGQGPQFIFQYYREEENGRGNFPPRFSGLQFPNYSSELNVNALELDDSALYLCASSWTDNYGYTFGSGTRLTVV.

V gene TRBV10-3 combines with J gene TRBJ2-3; 9 positions agree with TRBD1. V dropped 4 bases and J dropped 6; count of bases not matched to a gene: 5. CDR1 is ENHRY and CDR2 is SYGVKD in the germline V gene. The CDR3 consists of 14 residues. CDR3 in DNA: TGTGCCATCAGTGTCCCGGGACAGGGCGATACGCAGTATTTT. Amino acid sequence: CAISVPGQGDTQYF.

The chain carries TRBV11-2 and TRBJ2-7; unclear D gene. Germline V lookup: CDR1 SGHAT, CDR2 FQNNGV. With 1 base removed from V and 2 bases from J, the gap between germline ends came to 6 bases. This CDR3 spans 13 amino acids. CDR3 nucleotide sequence: TGTGCCAGCAGCTTAGGGCTCCCCTACGAGCAGTACTTC. This translates into CASSLGLPYEQYF.